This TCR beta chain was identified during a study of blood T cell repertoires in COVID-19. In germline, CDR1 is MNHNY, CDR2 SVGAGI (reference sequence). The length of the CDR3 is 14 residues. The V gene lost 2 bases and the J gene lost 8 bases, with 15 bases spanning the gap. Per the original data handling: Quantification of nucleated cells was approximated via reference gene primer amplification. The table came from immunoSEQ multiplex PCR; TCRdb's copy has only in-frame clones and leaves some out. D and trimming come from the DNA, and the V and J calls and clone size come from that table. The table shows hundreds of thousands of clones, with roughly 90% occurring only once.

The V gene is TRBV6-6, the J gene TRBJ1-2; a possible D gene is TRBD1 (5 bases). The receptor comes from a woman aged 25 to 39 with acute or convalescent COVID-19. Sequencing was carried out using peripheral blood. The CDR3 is CASSYNSGRGGYTF. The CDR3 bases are TGTGCCAGCAGTTACAACTCAGGGCGGGGAGGCTACACCTTC.